This T cell receptor (beta chain) was captured by sequencing in a study of cytotoxic CD8 clonotypes in ibrutinib-treated CLL. Across the study: For this cohort, patients were around eleven relapsed/refractory and over 14 treatment-naive, while 17 were IGHV unmutated. Points from the study as a whole: Clonality increased with ibrutinib response but returned toward baseline at progression. Public clonotypes proved infrequent, and on treatment they shrank or remained steady.

As regards this clone: Its target is not known.

The sequencing depth, 1 in 200,000 to 1 in 1 million T cells, was the target. Method: immunoSEQ multiplex PCR; TCRdb's copy keeps in-frame clones and lacks some. The table shows 130,000 to 150,000 clones, with around 80% occurring only once. This clonotype was obtained from a human donor with chronic lymphocytic leukemia. Source: PBMCs, taken after 12 months of ibrutinib treatment.

Here the CDR3 DNA reads TGTGCCTGCCCATCCAGGACATCCTTCTACGAGCAGTACTTC. Translated: CACPSRTSFYEQYF. This sequence joins TRBV30 and TRBJ2-7; maybe TRBD1 (5 bases). Trimming left V 6 bases short and J 3 bases short, with 18 bases between. Germline V gene sequence: CDR1 GTSNPN, CDR2 SVGIG (reference sequence). The CDR3 is made up of 14 amino acids.